The clone carrying this TCR beta chain was observed a handful of times. This sample was included in a study of beta chain features in type 1 diabetes. The CDR3 spans 15 residues. V gave up 1 base and J gave up 10 bases; unmatched junction bases: 11. Germline-derived CDR1 and CDR2 are GTSNPN and SVGIG (reference sequence). As every portion of the isolated RNA was reverse transcribed, the sequencing read expressed TCRB transcripts. Here immunoSEQ multiplex PCR was the method, and the copy in TCRdb shows in-frame clones only, minus some. The sample holds roughly 500,000 clones, more than 9.5% seen once. Sequencing was done on a sample of naive CD4+ T cells from blood. The receptor was derived from a woman between 18 and 29 years old in good health. The genes are TRBV30 and TRBJ1-1; 11 bases agree with TRBD1. The CDR3: CAWSAGGTGGSRAFF. In DNA form, the CDR3 reads TGTGCCTGGAGTGCGGGCGGGACAGGGGGTTCAAGAGCTTTCTTT.